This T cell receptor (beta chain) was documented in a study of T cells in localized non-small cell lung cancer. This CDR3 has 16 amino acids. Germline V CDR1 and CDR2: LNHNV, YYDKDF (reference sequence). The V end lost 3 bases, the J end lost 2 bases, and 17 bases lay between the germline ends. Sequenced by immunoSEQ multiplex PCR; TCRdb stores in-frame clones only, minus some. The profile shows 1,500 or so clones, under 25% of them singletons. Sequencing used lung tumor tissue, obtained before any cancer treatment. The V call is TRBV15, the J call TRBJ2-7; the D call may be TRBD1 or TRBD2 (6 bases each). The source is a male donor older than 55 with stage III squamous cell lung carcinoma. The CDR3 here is CATSSHKGGLPYEQYF. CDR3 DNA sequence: TGTGCCACCAGCAGTCACAAAGGGGGACTCCCCTACGAGCAGTACTTC.